This T cell receptor beta chain was obtained from a study of blood T cell repertoires in COVID-19. At least ten counts were recorded for this clone. Using immunoSEQ multiplex PCR, the repertoire was profiled, and TCRdb retains in-frame clones only, with some absent. The sample lists roughly 53,000 clones, 70% to 85% occurring once. Sequenced material: peripheral blood. The sequence derives from a man in his sixties or seventies with active COVID-19.

The CDR3: CSVEGDRGSSYEQYF. The CDR3 coding sequence is TGCAGCGTTGAAGGAGACAGGGGTAGCTCCTACGAGCAGTACTTC. The V call is TRBV29-1, the J call TRBJ2-7, with 8 bases lining up with TRBD1. The CDR3 runs 15 residues. V lost 1 base, J lost 0 bases, and 5 bases stayed unmatched. Per the germline V gene, CDR1 is SQVTM and CDR2 is ANQGSEA.